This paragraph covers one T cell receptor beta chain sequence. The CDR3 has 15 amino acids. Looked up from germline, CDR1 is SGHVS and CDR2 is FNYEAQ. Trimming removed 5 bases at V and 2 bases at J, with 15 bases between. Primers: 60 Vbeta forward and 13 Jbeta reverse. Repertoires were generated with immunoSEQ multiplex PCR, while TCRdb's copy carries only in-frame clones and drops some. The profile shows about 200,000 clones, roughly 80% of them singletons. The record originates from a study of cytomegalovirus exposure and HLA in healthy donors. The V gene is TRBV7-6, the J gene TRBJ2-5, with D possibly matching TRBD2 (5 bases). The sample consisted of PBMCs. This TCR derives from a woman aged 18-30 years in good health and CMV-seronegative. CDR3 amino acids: CASSAGLLIQETQYF. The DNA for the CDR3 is TGTGCCAGCAGCGCCGGACTCCTGATACAAGAGACCCAGTACTTC.